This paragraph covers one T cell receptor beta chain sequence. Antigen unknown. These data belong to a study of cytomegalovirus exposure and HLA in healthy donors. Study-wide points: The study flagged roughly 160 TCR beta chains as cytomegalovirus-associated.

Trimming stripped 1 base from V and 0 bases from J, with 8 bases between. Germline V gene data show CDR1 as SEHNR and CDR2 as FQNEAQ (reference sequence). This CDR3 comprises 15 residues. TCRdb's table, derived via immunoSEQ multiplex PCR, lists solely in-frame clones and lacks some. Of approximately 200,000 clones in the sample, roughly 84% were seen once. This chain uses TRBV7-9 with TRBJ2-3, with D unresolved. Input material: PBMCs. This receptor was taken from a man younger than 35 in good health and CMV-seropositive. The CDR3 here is CASSLVAASTDTQYF. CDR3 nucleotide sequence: TGTGCCAGCAGCTTAGTCGCGGCGAGCACAGATACGCAGTATTTT.